This T cell receptor (beta chain) was obtained from a study of blood T cells in healthy people across ages. General study findings and limits: The percentage of naive T cells correlated strongly with TCR beta diversity. As age increased, TCR beta diversity per million T cells fell in a roughly linear fashion.

Each sample used at least 7 million PBMCs. With each sample, at least 5.5 micrograms of total RNA were extracted. The second PCR ran roughly 7 to 12 cycles with a sample-barcoded 5' primer and J-beta primers. Using its own MiXCR run on the 5' RACE reads, TCRdb lists one record per CDR3 protein. The sample records about 1.8 million distinct CDR3 sequences, about 50% being singletons. This CDR3 comprises 15 residues. Germline CDR1 and CDR2: MNHEY and SVGAGI. V lost 7 bases, J lost 0 bases, and 15 bases lay in between. This clonotype was detected only once. Antigen unknown. The TCR sequence derives from a woman between 40 and 50 years old in good health. The chain recombines TRBV6-5 with TRBJ1-1; D perhaps matches TRBD1 (6 bases). The material sequenced was blood. This CDR3 reads CASIGQGFMNTEAFF. The CDR3 DNA reads as TGTGCCAGCATAGGGCAGGGGTTTATGAACACTGAAGCTTTCTTT.